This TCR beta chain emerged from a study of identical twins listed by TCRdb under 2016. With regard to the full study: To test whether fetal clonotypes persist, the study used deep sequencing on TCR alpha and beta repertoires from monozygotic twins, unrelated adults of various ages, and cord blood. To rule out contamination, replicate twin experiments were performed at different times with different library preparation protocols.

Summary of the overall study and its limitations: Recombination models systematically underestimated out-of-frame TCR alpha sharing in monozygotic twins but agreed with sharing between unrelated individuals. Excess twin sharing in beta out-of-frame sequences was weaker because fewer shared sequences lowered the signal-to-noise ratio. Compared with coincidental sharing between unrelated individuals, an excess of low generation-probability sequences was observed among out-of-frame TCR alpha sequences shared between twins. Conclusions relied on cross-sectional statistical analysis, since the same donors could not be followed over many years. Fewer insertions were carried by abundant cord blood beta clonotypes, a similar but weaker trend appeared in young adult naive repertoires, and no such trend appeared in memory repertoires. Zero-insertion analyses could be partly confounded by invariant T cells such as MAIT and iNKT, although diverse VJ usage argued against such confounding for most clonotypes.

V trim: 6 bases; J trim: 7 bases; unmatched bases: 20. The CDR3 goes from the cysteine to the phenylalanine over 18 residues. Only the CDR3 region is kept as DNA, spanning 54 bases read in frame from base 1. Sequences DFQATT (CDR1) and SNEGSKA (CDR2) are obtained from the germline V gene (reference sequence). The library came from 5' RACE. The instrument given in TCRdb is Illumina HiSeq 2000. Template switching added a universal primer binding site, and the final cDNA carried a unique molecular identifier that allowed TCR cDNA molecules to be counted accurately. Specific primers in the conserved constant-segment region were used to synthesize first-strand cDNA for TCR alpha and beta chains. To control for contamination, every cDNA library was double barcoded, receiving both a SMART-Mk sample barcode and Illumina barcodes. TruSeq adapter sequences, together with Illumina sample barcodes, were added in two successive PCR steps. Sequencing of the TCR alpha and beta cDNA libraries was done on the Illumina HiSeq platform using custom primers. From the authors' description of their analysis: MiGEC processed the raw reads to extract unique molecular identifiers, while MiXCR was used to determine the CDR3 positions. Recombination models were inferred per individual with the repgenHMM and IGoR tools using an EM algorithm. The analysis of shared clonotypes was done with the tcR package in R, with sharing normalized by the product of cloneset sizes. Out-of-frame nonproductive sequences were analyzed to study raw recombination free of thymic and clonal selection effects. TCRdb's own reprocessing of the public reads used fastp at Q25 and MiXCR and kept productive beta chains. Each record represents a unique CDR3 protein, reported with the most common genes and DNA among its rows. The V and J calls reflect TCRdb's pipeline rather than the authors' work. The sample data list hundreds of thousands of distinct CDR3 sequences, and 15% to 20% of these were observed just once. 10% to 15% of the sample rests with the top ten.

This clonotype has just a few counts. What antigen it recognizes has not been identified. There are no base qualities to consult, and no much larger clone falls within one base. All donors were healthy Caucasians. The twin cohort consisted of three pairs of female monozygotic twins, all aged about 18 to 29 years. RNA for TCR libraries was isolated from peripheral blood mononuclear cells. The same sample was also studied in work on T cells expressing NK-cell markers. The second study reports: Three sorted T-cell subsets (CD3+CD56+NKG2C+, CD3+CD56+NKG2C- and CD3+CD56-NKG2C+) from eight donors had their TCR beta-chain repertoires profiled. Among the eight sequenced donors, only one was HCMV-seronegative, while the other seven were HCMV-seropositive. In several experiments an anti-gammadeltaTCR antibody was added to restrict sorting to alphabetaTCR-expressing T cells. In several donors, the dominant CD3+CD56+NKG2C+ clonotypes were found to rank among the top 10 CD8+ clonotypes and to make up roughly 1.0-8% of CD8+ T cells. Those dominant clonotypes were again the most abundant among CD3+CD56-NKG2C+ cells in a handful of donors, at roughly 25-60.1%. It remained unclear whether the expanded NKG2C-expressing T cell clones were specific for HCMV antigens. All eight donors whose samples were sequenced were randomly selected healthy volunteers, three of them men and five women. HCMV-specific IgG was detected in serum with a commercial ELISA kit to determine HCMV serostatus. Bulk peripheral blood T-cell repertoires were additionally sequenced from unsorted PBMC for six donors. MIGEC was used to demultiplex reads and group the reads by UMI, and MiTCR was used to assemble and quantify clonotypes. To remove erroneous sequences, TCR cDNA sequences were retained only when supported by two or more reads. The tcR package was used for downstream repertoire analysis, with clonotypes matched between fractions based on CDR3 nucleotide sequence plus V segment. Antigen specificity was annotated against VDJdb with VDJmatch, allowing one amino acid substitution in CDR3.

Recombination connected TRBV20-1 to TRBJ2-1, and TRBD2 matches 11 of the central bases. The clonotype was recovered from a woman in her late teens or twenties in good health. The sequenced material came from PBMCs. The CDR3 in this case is CSAQFPPASGRLVNEQFF. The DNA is TGCAGTGCCCAATTCCCCCCGGCTAGCGGGAGGCTTGTGAATGAGCAGTTCTTC.